The 14 T cell receptor beta chains given below trace back to one sample, sequenced in a study of spatial heterogeneity in lung cancer. TCRdb independently ran MiXCR on the 5' RACE reads; one entry per CDR3 protein. The repertoire includes some 100,000 distinct CDR3 sequences, about 12% of them detected once, and 35% to 45% sits in the top ten. As for time point: sample taken at primary tumor resection. The authors sequenced whole RNA from tumor, nontumor lung or frozen PBMC without sorting. This specimen was PBMCs, taken at surgery. The receptor source for this set is a male donor with early-stage non-small cell lung cancer.

This clonotype was counted between two and nine times. The chain has TRBV28 and TRBJ2-1; 8 positions agree with TRBD1. Germline V gene sequence: CDR1 MDHEN, CDR2 SYDVKM. V was pared by 3 bases and J by 3 bases, with 7 bases of the junction left unmatched. This CDR3 region has 16 residues. CDR3 sequence (DNA): TGTGCCAGCAGTTTTATTTCAGGGGGCATCTACAATGAGCAGTTCTTC. Translating gives CASSFISGGIYNEQFF.

This clonotype was seen only a few times. The genes are TRBV5-1 and TRBJ2-2; D is possibly TRBD1 (5 bases). V was trimmed by 4 bases and J by 3 bases, leaving 10 bases between them. CDR3 size: 14 residues. Germline V CDR1 and CDR2: SGHRS, YFSETQ. CDR3 nucleotides: TGCGCCAGCAGCGGGGCCCTCGACACCGGGGAGCTGTTTTTT. Amino acids: CASSGALDTGELFF.

This clonotype was picked up a small number of times. The genes are TRBV20-1 and TRBJ1-6; 8 bases match TRBD1. The J segment lost 7 bases and the V segment lost 2 bases, leaving 7 bases of the junction unmatched. Germline-derived CDR1 and CDR2 are DFQATT and SNEGSKA (reference sequence). The CDR3 covers 15 residues. This chain's CDR3 is CSARPYRGGNSPLHF. The CDR3 DNA reads as TGCAGTGCTAGACCGTACAGGGGGGGAAATTCACCCCTCCACTTT.

In nucleotides, the CDR3 is TGTGCCAGCAGCTTAGGGCAGGGCCCTCAAGAGACCCAGTACTTC. Translated, it gives CASSLGQGPQETQYF. J is TRBJ2-5 and V is TRBV11-2, with D perhaps matching TRBD1 (5 bases). The germline V gene has CDR1 SGHAT and CDR2 FQNNGV. The CDR3 is 15 residues long. The V end lost 1 base, the J end lost 2 bases, and 11 bases lay between the germline ends.

This chain joins TRBV7-9 and TRBJ2-2; 9 bases are shared with TRBD1. The CDR3 contains 15 residues. V dropped 5 bases and J dropped 6; count of bases not matched to a gene: 7. Germline lookup yields CDR1 SEHNR and CDR2 FQNEAQ (reference sequence). The chain's CDR3 is CASSHFGTGPGELFF. The CDR3 bases are TGTGCCAGCAGCCACTTTGGGACAGGGCCCGGGGAGCTGTTTTTT.

This clonotype was detected only a few times. The CDR3 loop reads CASSQGNKFTDTQYF. The CDR3 bases are TGTGCCAGCAGCCAAGGTAACAAATTCACAGATACGCAGTATTTT. The chain is built from TRBV3-1 and TRBJ2-3; the D is unclear. The CDR3 loop spans 15 amino acids. V lost 1 base, J lost 2 bases, and 10 bases lay in between. Per germline, CDR1 LGHDT and CDR2 YNNKEL (reference sequence).

This clonotype has more than one count but fewer than ten. This chain uses TRBV20-1 with TRBJ1-1; 8 bases fit TRBD1. This CDR3 has 13 residues. From germline, CDR1 is DFQATT and CDR2 SNEGSKA (reference sequence). The V and J ends lost 5 bases and 0 bases, in that order; junction bases with no gene match: 2. CDR3: CSARTGLNTEAFF. The CDR3 nucleotides read TGCAGTGCTCGGACAGGGTTGAACACTGAAGCTTTCTTT.

Worth noting for this clonotype: This may arise from a read error, as a much more abundant clone is one base away. This chain connects TRBV4-3 to TRBJ2-7; a possible D gene is TRBD1 (6 bases). CDR1 and CDR2 from the germline V gene are LGHNA and YSLEER. This CDR3 has 14 residues. The CDR3 loop is CTSSQDLGAYEQYF. CDR3 in DNA: TGCACCAGCAGCCAAGATCTGGGGGCGTACGAGCAGTACTTC.

This rearrangement joins TRBV10-1 to TRBJ2-2; unclear D gene. The CDR3 is 13 amino acids. CDR1 is WNHNN, CDR2 SYGVQD, per germline (reference sequence). Deletions cut 5 bases from V and 4 bases from J, with 8 bases between. The CDR3 nucleotides are TGCGCCAGCAGTCGCGCCAGCACCGGGGAGCTGTTTTTT. Protein product: CASSRASTGELFF.

The chain uses TRBV20-1 and TRBJ2-1; D ambiguous. The CDR3 is 11 amino acids. Germline V gene lookup returns CDR1 DFQATT and CDR2 SNEGSKA (reference sequence). V was cut by 6 bases and J by 8 bases, with 11 bases left in between. CDR3 protein: CSAAPRYEQFF. CDR3 DNA sequence: TGCAGTGCCGCGCCACGGTATGAGCAGTTCTTC.

This clonotype was found a few times. The chain is built from TRBV12-3 or TRBV12-4 and TRBJ1-1; 8 bases align to TRBD1. This CDR3 comprises 15 residues. Trimming cost V 4 bases and J 3 bases; bases outside gene matches: 7. Here the CDR3 reads CASSSRQGPYTEAFF. DNA for the CDR3: TGTGCCAGCAGTTCCAGACAGGGGCCGTACACTGAAGCTTTCTTT.

At least ten counts were recorded for this clonotype. The chain uses TRBV28 and TRBJ2-7; D is undetermined. In germline, CDR1 is MDHEN, CDR2 SYDVKM. V was shortened by 5 bases and J by 1 base, with 6 bases between the two germline ends. The CDR3 loop spans 12 amino acids. This chain's CDR3 is CASSRTSYEQYF. CDR3 in DNA: TGTGCCAGCAGTAGGACGTCCTACGAGCAGTACTTC.

This clonotype was recorded many times. The chain is built from TRBV6-6 and TRBJ2-7; TRBD1 matches at 9 bases. The length of the CDR3 is 15 residues. From germline, CDR1 is MNHNY and CDR2 SVGAGI (reference sequence). Unmatched junction bases numbered 9, after V lost 6 bases and J lost 3 bases. The DNA of the CDR3 is TGTGCCAGCAGGCCCCGGGACAGGGTCATCTACGAGCAGTACTTC. Amino acids: CASRPRDRVIYEQYF.

About this clonotype: A junction end diverges from the germline sequence, so it may reflect a read error. The chain combines TRBV14 with TRBJ2-1; possibly TRBD2 for D (5 bases). The CDR3 totals 14 residues. CDR1 and CDR2 from the germline V gene are SGHDN and FVKESK. CDR3 nucleotides: TGTGCCAGCAGCCAAGGGAATCTCCCGACTAAACAGATCTTC. It codes for CASSQGNLPTKQIF.